This T cell receptor (beta chain) was identified during a study of cytomegalovirus exposure and HLA in healthy donors. Study details: Unique TCR beta sequences numbering 95 million to 130 million came from 150 million to 200 million T cells in an earlier analysis.

Comments on this clone: No antigen is known for it.

PCR amplification relied on 60 Vbeta primers (plus 13 Jbeta primers). Sequencing used immunoSEQ multiplex PCR; TCRdb keeps in-frame clones, though not all of them. The table has under 150,000 clones, approximately 83% seen once; the top ten hold around 2.5%. Study-wide findings and caveats: In an earlier analysis, in some 500 donors, most V segments appeared productive either ~87% or ~30% of the time. Among CMV-associated TCR beta chains, most appeared HLA-restricted in a later analysis.

The CDR3 totals 14 residues. V trimming: 4 bases; J trimming: 5 bases; junction bases outside the gene matches: 5. Germline lookup yields CDR1 MNHEY and CDR2 SMNVEV (reference sequence). The sequenced sample was PBMCs. The V and J genes are TRBV27 and TRBJ2-5, with 9 nucleotides matching TRBD1. The origin of this receptor is a male donor in good health and CMV-seronegative. The CDR3, as DNA: TGTGCCAGCAGTTCCGGGACAGGGTGGGAGACCCAGTACTTC. Its protein product is CASSSGTGWETQYF.